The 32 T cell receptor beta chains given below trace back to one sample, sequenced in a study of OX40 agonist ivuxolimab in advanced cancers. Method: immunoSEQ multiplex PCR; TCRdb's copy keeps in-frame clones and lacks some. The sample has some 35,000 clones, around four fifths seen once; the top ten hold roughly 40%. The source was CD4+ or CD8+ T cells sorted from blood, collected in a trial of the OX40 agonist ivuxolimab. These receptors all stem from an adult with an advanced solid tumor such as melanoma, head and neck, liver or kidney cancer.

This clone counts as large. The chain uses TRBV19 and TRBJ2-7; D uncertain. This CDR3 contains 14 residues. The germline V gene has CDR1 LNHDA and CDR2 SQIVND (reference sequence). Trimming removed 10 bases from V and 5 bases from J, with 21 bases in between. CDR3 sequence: CATRGGFPENEQYF. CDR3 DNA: TGTGCCACCCGAGGTGGCTTCCCAGAGAACGAGCAGTACTTC.

DNA of the CDR3: TGTGCCAGCAGCTTAATTTCTAGGGGGGAGCTGTTTTTT. This translates into CASSLISRGELFF. V gene TRBV7-8 combines with J gene TRBJ2-2; D is unresolved. The CDR3 sequence is 13 residues long. V dropped 2 bases and J dropped 8 bases, with 9 bases sitting between them. Per germline, CDR1 SGHVS and CDR2 FQNEAQ.

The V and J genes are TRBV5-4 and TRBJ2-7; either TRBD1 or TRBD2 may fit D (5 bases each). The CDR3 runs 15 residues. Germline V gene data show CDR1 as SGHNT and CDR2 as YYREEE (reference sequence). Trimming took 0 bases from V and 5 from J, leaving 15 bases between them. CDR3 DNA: TGTGCCAGCAGCTTGGAGTTGGGACGGCAAAACGAGCAGTACTTC. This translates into CASSLELGRQNEQYF.

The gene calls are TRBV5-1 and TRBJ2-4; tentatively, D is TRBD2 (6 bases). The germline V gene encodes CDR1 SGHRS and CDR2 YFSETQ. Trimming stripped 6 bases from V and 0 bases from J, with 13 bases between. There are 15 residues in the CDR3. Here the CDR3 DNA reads TGCGCCAGCAAGGAGGGAGATCTAGCCAAAAACATTCAGTACTTC. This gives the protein CASKEGDLAKNIQYF.

CDR3 residues: CASRSAGARTDTQYF. The CDR3 DNA sequence: TGTGCCAGTAGATCAGCGGGGGCCCGCACAGATACGCAGTATTTT. V is TRBV28 and J is TRBJ2-3, with 8 bases that match TRBD2. The CDR3 spans 15 residues. Germline V gene data show CDR1 as MDHEN and CDR2 as SYDVKM. The V and J ends lost 9 bases and 1 base, in that order; junction bases with no gene match: 9.

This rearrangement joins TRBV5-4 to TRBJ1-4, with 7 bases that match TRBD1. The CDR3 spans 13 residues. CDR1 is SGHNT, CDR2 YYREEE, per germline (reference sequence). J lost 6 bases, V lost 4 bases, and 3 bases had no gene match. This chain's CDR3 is CASSEGTDEKLFF. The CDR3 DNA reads TGTGCCAGCAGCGAAGGGACAGATGAAAAACTGTTTTTT.

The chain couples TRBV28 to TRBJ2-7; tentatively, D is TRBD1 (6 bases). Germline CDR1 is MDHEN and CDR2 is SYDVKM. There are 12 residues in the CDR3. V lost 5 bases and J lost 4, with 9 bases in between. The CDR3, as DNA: TGTGCCAGCAGTCAACAGGGTTACGAGCAGTACTTC. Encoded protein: CASSQQGYEQYF.

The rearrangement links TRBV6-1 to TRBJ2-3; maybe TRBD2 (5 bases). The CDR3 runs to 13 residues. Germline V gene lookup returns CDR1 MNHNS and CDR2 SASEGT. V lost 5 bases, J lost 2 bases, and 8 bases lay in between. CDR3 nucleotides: TGTGCCAGCAGTACTAGTGTCACAGATACGCAGTATTTT. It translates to CASSTSVTDTQYF.

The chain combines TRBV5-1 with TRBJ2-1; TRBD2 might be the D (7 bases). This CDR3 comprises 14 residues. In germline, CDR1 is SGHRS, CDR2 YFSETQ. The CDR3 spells CVLGGRIISNEQFF. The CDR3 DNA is TGCGTCCTCGGGGGGCGGATAATTTCCAATGAGCAGTTCTTC.

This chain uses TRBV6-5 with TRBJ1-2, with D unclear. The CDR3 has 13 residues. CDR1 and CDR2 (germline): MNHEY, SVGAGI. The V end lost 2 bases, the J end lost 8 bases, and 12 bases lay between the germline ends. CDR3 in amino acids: CASSYSGPGGYTF. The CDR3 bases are TGTGCCAGCAGTTACAGTGGGCCGGGGGGCTACACCTTC.

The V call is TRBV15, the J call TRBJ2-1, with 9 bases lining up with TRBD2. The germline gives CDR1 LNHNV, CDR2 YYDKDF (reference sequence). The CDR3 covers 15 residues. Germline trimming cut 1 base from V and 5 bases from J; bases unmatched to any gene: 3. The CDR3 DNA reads TGTGCCACCAGCAGAGCAAGGACTAGCGACAATGAGCAGTTCTTC. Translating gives CATSRARTSDNEQFF.

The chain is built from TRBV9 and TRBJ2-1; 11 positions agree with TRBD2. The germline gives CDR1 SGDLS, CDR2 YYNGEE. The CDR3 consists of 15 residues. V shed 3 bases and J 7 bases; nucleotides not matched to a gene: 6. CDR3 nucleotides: TGTGCCAGCAGCGGTAGCGGGAGGGCCTTGAATGAGCAGTTCTTC. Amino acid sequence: CASSGSGRALNEQFF.

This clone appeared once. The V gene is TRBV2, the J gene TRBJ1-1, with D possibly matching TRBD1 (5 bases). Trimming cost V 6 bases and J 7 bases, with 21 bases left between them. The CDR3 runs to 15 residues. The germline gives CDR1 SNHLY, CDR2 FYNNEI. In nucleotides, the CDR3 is TGTGCCAGCAGGCCCGACAGAGGGCGGGTGGGTGAAGCTTTCTTT. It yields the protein CASRPDRGRVGEAFF. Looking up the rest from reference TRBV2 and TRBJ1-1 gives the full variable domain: EPEVTQTPSHQVTQMGQEVILRCVPISNHLYFYWYRQILGQKVEFLVSFYNNEISEKSEIFDDQFSVERPDGSNFTLKIRSTKLEDSAMYFCASRPDRGRVGEAFFGQGTRLTVV.

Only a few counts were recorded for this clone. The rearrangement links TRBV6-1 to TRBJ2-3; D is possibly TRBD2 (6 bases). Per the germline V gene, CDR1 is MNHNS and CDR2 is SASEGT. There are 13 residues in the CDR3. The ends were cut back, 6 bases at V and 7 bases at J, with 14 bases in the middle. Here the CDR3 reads CASSAGYGNTQYF. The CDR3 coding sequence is TGTGCCAGCAGCGCGGGATACGGAAATACGCAGTATTTT.

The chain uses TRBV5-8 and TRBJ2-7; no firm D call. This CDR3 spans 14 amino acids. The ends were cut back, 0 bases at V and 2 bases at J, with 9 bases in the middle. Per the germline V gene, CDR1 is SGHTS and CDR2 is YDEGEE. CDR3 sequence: CASSLENGAYEQYF. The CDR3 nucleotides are TGTGCCAGCAGCTTGGAGAACGGTGCCTACGAGCAGTACTTC. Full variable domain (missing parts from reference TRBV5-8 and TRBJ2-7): EAGVTQSPTHLIKTRGQQATLRCSPISGHTSVYWYQQALGLGLQFLLWYDEGEERNRGNFPPRFSGRQFPNYSSELNVNALELEDSALYLCASSLENGAYEQYFGPGTRLTVT.

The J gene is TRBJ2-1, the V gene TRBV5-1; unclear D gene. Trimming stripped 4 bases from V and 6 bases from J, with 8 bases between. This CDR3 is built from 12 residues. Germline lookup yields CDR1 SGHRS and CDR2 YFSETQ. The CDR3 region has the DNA TGCGCCAGCAGCCATCGGACCAATGAGCAGTTCTTC. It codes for CASSHRTNEQFF.

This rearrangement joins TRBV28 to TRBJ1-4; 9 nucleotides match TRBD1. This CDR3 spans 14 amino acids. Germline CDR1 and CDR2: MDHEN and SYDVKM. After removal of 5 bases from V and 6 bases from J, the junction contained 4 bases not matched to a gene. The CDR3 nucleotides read TGTGCCAGCAGTCCCGGGACAGGGTATGAAAAACTGTTTTTT. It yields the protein CASSPGTGYEKLFF.

This chain's CDR3 is CASSLDARRGDTQYF. The CDR3 region has the DNA TGCGCCAGCAGCTTGGATGCCCGGCGCGGAGATACGCAGTATTTT. This chain connects TRBV5-1 to TRBJ2-3; unclear D gene. The germline V and J ends were trimmed by 0 bases and 5 bases, with 13 bases remaining between them. The CDR3 consists of 15 residues. Germline CDR1 SGHRS, CDR2 YFSETQ.

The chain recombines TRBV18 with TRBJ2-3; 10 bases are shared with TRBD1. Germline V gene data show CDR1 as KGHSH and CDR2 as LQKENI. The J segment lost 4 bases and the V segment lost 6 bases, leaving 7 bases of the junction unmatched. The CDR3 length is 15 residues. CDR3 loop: CASSDRDRGADTQYF. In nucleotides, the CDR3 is TGTGCCAGCTCTGACCGGGACAGGGGCGCAGATACGCAGTATTTT.

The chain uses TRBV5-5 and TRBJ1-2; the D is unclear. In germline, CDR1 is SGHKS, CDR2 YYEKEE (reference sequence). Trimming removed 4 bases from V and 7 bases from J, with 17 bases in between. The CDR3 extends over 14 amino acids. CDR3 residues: CASSAQTQIFGYTF. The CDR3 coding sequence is TGTGCCAGCAGCGCGCAGACACAGATATTTGGCTACACCTTC.

In DNA, the CDR3 is TGCGCCAGCAGCTACATCCCAGGTGCCACAGATACGCAGTATTTT. Residues: CASSYIPGATDTQYF. The V and J genes are TRBV5-1 and TRBJ2-3; D not certain. The CDR3 is made up of 15 amino acids. Germline V gives CDR1 SGHRS, CDR2 YFSETQ. The ends were cut back, 3 bases at V and 2 bases at J, with 13 bases in the middle.

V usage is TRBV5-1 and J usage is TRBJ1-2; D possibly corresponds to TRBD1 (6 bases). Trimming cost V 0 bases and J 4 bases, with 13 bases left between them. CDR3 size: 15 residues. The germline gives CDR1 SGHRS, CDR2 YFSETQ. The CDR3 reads CASSLGSGGLYGYTF. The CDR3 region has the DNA TGCGCCAGCAGCTTGGGGTCCGGGGGCCTCTATGGCTACACCTTC.

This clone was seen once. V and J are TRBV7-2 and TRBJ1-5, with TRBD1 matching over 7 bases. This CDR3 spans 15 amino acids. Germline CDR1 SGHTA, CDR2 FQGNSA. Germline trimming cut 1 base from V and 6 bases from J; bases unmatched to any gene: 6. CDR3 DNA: TGTGCCAGCAGCTTAGTAGGGGGCGGGGGTCAGCCCCAGCATTTT. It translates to CASSLVGGGGQPQHF. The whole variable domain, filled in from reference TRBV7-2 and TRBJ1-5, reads GAGVSQSPSNKVTEKGKDVELRCDPISGHTALYWYRQSLGQGLEFLIYFQGNSAPDKSGLPSDRFSAERTGGSVSTLTIQRTQQEDSAVYLCASSLVGGGGQPQHFGDGTRLSIL.

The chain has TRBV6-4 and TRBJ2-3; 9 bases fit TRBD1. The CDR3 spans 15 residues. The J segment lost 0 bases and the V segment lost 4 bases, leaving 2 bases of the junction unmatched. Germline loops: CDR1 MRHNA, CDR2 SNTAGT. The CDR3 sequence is CASSVGTGSTDTQYF. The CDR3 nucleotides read TGTGCCAGCAGTGTTGGGACAGGGAGCACAGATACGCAGTATTTT.

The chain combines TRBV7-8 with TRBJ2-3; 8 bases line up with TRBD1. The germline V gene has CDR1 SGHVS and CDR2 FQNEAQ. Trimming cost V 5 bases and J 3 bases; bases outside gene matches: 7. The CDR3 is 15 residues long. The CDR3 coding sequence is TGTGCCAGCAGCCCCCGCAGGGGGCCGACAGATACGCAGTATTTT. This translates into CASSPRRGPTDTQYF.

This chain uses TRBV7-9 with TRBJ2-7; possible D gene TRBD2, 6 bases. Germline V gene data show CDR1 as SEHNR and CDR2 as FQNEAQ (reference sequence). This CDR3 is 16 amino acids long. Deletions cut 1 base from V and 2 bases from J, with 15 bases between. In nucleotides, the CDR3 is TGTGCCAGCAGCTTAGAGGGTTGGACGGGGGCCTACGAGCAGTACTTC. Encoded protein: CASSLEGWTGAYEQYF.

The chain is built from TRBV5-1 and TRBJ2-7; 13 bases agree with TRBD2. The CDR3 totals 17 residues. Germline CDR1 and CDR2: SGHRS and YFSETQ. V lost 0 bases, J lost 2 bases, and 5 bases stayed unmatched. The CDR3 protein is CASSLAPGLAGPYEQYF. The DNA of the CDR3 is TGCGCCAGCAGCTTGGCCCCGGGACTAGCGGGGCCCTACGAGCAGTACTTC.

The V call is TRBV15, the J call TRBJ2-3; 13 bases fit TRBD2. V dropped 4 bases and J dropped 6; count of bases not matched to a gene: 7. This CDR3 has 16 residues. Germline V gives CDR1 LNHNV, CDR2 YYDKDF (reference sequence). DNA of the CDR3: TGTGCCACCAGCACCCTACTAGCGGGAGGGGCCGATACGCAGTATTTT. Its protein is CATSTLLAGGADTQYF.

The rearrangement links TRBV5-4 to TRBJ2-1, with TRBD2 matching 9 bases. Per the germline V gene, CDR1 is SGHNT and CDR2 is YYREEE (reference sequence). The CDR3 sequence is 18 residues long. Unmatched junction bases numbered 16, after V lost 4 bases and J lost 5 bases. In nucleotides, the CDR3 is TGTGCCAGCAGCCCGACAGGGCTGCTTGCGGGAGGGAACAATGAGCAGTTCTTC. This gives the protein CASSPTGLLAGGNNEQFF.

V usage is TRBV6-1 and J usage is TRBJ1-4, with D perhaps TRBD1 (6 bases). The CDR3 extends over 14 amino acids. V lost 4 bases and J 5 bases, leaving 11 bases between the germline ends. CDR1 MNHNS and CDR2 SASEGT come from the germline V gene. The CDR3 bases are TGTGCCAGCAGTGCAGGGGCCACAAATGAAAAACTGTTTTTT. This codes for CASSAGATNEKLFF.

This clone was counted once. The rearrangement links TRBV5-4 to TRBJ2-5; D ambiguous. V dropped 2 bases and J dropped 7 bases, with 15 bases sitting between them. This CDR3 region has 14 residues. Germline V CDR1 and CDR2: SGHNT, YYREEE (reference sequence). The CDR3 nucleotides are TGTGCCAGCAGCTTTGACTCAACCCTGGGGACCCAGTACTTC. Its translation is CASSFDSTLGTQYF.

The CDR3 DNA reads as TGTGCCACCAGCAGAGGACTCAGCTCCTACGAGCAGTACTTC. Amino acids: CATSRGLSSYEQYF. The rearrangement links TRBV15 to TRBJ2-7; no reliable D call. The germline V and J ends were trimmed by 1 base and 0 bases, with 7 bases remaining between them. This CDR3 is built from 14 residues. Germline values: CDR1 LNHNV, CDR2 YYDKDF (reference sequence).